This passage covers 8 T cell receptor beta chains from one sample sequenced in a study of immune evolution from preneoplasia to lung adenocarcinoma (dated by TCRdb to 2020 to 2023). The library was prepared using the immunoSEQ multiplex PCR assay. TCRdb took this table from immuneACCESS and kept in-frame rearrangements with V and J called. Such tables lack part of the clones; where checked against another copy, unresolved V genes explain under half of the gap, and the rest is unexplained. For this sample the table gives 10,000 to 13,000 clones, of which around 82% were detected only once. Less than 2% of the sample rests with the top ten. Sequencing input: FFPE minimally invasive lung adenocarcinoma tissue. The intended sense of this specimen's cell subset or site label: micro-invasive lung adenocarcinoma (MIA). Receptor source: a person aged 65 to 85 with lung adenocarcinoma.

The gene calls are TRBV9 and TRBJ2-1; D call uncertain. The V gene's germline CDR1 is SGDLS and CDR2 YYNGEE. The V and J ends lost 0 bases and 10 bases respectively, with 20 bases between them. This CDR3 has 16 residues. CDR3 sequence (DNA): TGTGCCAGCAGCGTAGTCCCAGGACCGCCTTTCGCGGAGCAGTTCTTC. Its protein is CASSVVPGPPFAEQFF.

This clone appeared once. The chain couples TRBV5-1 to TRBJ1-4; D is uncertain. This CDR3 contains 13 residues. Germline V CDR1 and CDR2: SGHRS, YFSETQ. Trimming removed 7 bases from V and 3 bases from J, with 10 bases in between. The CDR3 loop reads CASGLRPNEKLFF. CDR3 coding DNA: TGCGCCAGCGGCCTGAGGCCTAATGAAAAACTGTTTTTT.

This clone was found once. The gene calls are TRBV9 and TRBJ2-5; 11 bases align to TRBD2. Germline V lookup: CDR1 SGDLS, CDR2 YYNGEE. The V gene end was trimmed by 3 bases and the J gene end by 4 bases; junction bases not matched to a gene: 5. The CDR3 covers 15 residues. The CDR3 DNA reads TGTGCCAGCAGCGCGGTTAGCGGGAGGGGAGAGACCCAGTACTTC. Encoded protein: CASSAVSGRGETQYF.

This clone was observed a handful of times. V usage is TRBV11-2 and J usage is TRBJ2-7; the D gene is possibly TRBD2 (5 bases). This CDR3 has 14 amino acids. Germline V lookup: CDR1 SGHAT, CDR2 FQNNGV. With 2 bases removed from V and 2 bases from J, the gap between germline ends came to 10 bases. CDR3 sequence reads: CASSLYGIAYEQYF. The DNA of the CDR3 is TGTGCCAGCAGCTTATACGGGATCGCCTACGAGCAGTACTTC. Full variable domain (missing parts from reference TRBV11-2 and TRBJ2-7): EAGVAQSPRYKIIEKRQSVAFWCNPISGHATLYWYQQILGQGPKLLIQFQNNGVVDDSQLPKDRFSAERLKGVDSTLKIQPAKLEDSAVYLCASSLYGIAYEQYFGPGTRLTVT.

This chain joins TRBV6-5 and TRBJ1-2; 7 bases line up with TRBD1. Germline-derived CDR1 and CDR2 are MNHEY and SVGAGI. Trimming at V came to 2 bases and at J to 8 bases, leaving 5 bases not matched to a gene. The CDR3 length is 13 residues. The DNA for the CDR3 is TGTGCCAGCAGTTACGACAGGGTTGAAGGCTACACCTTC. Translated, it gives CASSYDRVEGYTF.

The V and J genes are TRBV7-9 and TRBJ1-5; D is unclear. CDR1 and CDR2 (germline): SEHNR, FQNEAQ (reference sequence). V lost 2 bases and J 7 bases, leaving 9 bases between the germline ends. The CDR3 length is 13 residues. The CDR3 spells CASSLSGKQPQHF. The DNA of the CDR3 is TGTGCCAGCAGCTTATCGGGAAAGCAGCCCCAGCATTTT.

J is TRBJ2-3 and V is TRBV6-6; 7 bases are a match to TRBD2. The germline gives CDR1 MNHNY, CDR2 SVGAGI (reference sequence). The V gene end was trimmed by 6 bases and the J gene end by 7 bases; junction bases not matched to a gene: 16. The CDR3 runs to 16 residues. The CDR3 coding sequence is TGTGCCAGCAGCTCTTCCGGGACTAATTATCGAAATACGCAGTATTTT. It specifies CASSSSGTNYRNTQYF.

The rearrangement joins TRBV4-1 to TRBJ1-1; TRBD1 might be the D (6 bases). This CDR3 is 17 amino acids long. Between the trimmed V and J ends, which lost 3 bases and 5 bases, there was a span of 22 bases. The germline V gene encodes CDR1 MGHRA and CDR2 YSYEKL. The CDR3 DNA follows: TGCGCCAGCAGCCAGGGAGGGATCTTAGGGGGGAGGACTGAAGCTTTCTTT. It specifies CASSQGGILGGRTEAFF.